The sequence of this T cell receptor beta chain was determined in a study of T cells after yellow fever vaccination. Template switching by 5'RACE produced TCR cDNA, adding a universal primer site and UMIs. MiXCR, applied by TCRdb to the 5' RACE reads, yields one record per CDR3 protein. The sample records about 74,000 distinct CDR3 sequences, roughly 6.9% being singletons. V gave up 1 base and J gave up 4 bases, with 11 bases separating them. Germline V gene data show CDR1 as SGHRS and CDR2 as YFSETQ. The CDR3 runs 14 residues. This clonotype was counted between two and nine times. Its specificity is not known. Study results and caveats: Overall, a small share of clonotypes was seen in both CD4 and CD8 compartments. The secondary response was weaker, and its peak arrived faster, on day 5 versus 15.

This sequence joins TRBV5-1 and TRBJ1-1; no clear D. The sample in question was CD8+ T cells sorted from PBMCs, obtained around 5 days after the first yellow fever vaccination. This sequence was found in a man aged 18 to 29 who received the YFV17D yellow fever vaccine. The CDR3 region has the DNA TGCGCCAGCAGCTTGATTGAGTCTGGCACTGAAGCTTTCTTT. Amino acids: CASSLIESGTEAFF.